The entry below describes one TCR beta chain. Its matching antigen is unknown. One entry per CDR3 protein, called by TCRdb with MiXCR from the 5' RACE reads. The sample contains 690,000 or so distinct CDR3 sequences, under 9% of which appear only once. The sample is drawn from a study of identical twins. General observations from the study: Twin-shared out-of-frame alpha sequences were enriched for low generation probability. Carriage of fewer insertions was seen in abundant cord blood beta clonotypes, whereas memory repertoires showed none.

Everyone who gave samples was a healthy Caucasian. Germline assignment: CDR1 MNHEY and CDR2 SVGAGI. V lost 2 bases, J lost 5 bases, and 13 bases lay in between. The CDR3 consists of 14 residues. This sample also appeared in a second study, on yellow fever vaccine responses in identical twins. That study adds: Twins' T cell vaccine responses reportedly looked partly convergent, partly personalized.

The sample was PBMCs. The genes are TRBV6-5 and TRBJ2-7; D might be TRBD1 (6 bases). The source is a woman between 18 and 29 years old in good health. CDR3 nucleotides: TGTGCCAGCAGTTACGGGGGCCCCACGAACGAGCAGTACTTC. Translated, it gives CASSYGGPTNEQYF.